Below are 27 T cell receptor beta chains sequenced from a single sample in a study of vaccination and CD4 T cells after COVID-19. The Oncomine TCR Beta short-read assay sequenced DNA from cultured CD4+ T cells. TCRdb itself ran the PCR reads through MiXCR, one entry per CDR3 protein. The profile covers under 7,500 distinct CDR3 sequences, with 61% appearing a single time and 34% taken by the ten largest. Regarding treatment: roughly 11-day PBMC culture with coronavirus spike peptide pools or control peptides (ViraFEST assay). No antigen is known for these receptors. Sequenced input: CD4+ T cells from blood, cultured in vitro. All receptors come from a human donor who had recovered from COVID-19.

The V gene is TRBV28, the J gene TRBJ2-1; D remains unclear. Trimming removed 3 bases at V and 4 bases at J, with 22 bases between. Germline V gene lookup returns CDR1 MDHEN and CDR2 SYDVKM. This CDR3 has 18 residues. CDR3 region: CASSLGTPGRPTYNEQFF. The DNA for the CDR3 is TGTGCCAGCAGTTTGGGTACGCCGGGCCGCCCAACGTACAATGAGCAGTTCTTC.

V usage is TRBV19 and J usage is TRBJ2-7, with 8 bases aligning to TRBD2. The CDR3 has 16 amino acids. CDR1 is LNHDA, CDR2 SQIVND, per germline (reference sequence). V lost 6 bases, J lost 6 bases, and 16 bases stayed unmatched. CDR3 protein: CASRPGVGTSRGEQYF. CDR3 sequence (DNA): TGTGCCAGTAGACCCGGAGTGGGGACTAGTCGAGGCGAGCAGTACTTC.

This rearrangement joins TRBV20-1 to TRBJ2-7; D uncertain. Germline CDR1 DFQATT, CDR2 SNEGSKA (reference sequence). The CDR3 totals 14 residues. V lost 0 bases and J 4 bases, leaving 13 bases between the germline ends. The DNA of the CDR3 is TGCAGTGCTAGAGATGCAGCCCAACTGTACGAGCAGTACTTC. As protein: CSARDAAQLYEQYF.

This chain joins TRBV6-2 or TRBV6-3 and TRBJ1-1; D remains unclear. V was clipped by 0 bases and J by 3 bases, with 8 bases between them. The germline V gene encodes CDR1 MNHEY and CDR2 SVGEGT. The CDR3 has 14 amino acids. CDR3 region: CASSYSGSYTEAFF. CDR3 nucleotide sequence: TGTGCCAGCAGTTACTCTGGCAGTTACACTGAAGCTTTCTTT.

CDR3 DNA sequence: TGTGCCAGCAGTTACGCTATACCGTCTGGGACAGGGGTCGGCAATGAGCAGTTCTTC. It yields the protein CASSYAIPSGTGVGNEQFF. The V call is TRBV6-5, the J call TRBJ2-1; 10 positions match TRBD1. V dropped 2 bases and J dropped 6; count of bases not matched to a gene: 16. The CDR3 has 19 residues. Germline lookup yields CDR1 MNHEY and CDR2 SVGAGI.

V usage is TRBV6-1 and J usage is TRBJ1-2; 9 nucleotides agree with TRBD1. Trimming cost V 6 bases and J 2 bases; bases outside gene matches: 7. The CDR3 length is 15 residues. Germline V gives CDR1 MNHNS, CDR2 SASEGT. CDR3 protein: CASRSRGQGNYGYTF. CDR3 nucleotides: TGTGCCAGCAGATCACGGGGACAGGGAAACTATGGCTACACCTTC.

In its sample, this clonotype was seen a few times. The chain links TRBV5-4 to TRBJ1-5; D gene uncertain. This CDR3 has 14 amino acids. Trimming removed 4 bases from V and 0 bases from J, with 8 bases in between. Per the germline V gene, CDR1 is SGHNT and CDR2 is YYREEE (reference sequence). The CDR3 region is CASSTGGSNQPQHF. The CDR3 DNA follows: TGTGCCAGCAGCACGGGCGGTAGCAATCAGCCCCAGCATTTT.

This chain connects TRBV7-9 to TRBJ1-1, with a possible D match to TRBD1 (6 bases). Trimming removed 5 bases at V and 7 bases at J, with 11 bases between. The CDR3 contains 12 residues. CDR1 is SEHNR, CDR2 FQNEAQ, per germline (reference sequence). Written as DNA, the CDR3 is TGTGCCAGCAGCCCCCAGGACAGTGAAGCTTTCTTT. Its translation: CASSPQDSEAFF.

This clonotype was seen a single time. The V and J genes are TRBV27 and TRBJ1-2; the D gene is possibly TRBD1 (5 bases). The CDR3 runs to 13 residues. The germline gives CDR1 MNHEY, CDR2 SMNVEV (reference sequence). V gave up 3 bases and J gave up 3 bases, with 8 bases separating them. The CDR3 DNA follows: TGTGCCAGCAGTTTCCGGGACGACTATGGCTACACCTTC. This translates into CASSFRDDYGYTF.

Here the CDR3 reads CASSEPGTGGSGYTF. As DNA, the CDR3 is TGCGCCAGCAGTGAGCCCGGGACAGGGGGCTCGGGCTACACCTTC. The rearrangement uses TRBV10-2 and TRBJ1-2; 12 bases match TRBD1. In germline, CDR1 is WSHSY, CDR2 SAAADI. The CDR3 is 15 residues long. J gave up 8 bases and V 2 bases, and 6 bases lay outside the gene matches.

This clonotype was detected a few times. The J gene is TRBJ1-2, the V gene TRBV20-1, with TRBD1 as a possible D gene (5 bases). V was cut by 3 bases and J by 4 bases, with 12 bases left in between. The CDR3 is 13 amino acids. CDR1 and CDR2 from the germline V gene are DFQATT and SNEGSKA (reference sequence). Written as DNA, the CDR3 is TGCAGTGCTAGCGCGGGGACTGTCTATGGCTACACCTTC. Translation: CSASAGTVYGYTF.

The rearrangement joins TRBV7-6 to TRBJ1-4, with D possibly TRBD1 on 5 matching bases. Germline CDR1 reads SGHVS; CDR2 reads FNYEAQ. Between the trimmed V and J ends, which lost 5 bases and 10 bases, there was a span of 14 bases. The CDR3 is 13 amino acids. The CDR3 DNA is TGTGCCAGCAGCCTACAGGCGACCGGAAAACTGTTTTTT. This encodes CASSLQATGKLFF.

V gene TRBV10-1 combines with J gene TRBJ2-5; TRBD1 matches 11 bases. Per germline, CDR1 WNHNN and CDR2 SYGVQD (reference sequence). Losses at the gene ends were 2 bases for V and 4 bases for J; bases not matched to a gene: 3. This CDR3 is built from 15 residues. The CDR3, as DNA: TGCGCCAGCAGTGAGAGGACAGGGGGCGCAGAGACCCAGTACTTC. This sequence encodes CASSERTGGAETQYF.

This clonotype showed up just a few times. This chain uses TRBV27 with TRBJ1-2, with D perhaps TRBD1 (5 bases). V lost 6 bases and J 8 bases, leaving 25 bases between the germline ends. Germline CDR1 and CDR2: MNHEY and SMNVEV (reference sequence). This CDR3 is 16 amino acids long. The CDR3: CASRSYLQRTSTGYTF. For the CDR3, the DNA is TGTGCCAGCAGAAGCTATCTTCAGAGGACATCCACGGGCTACACCTTC.

The chain couples TRBV6-1 to TRBJ1-2; TRBD1 might be the D (6 bases). The CDR3 is 12 residues long. Germline assignment: CDR1 MNHNS and CDR2 SASEGT. V dropped 2 bases and J dropped 8 bases, with 9 bases sitting between them. Here the CDR3 DNA reads TGTGCCAGCAGTGAACCAGGGGCCGGCTACACCTTC. Its protein is CASSEPGAGYTF.

The chain joins TRBV6-2 or TRBV6-3 to TRBJ1-6; a weak D match, TRBD1 (6 bases). The V end lost 4 bases, the J end lost 6 bases, and 13 bases lay between the germline ends. Germline-derived CDR1 and CDR2 are MNHEY and SVGEGT. The CDR3 runs to 15 residues. The CDR3 loop is CASSLSEQGNSPLHF. The CDR3 nucleotides read TGTGCCAGCAGTTTAAGCGAACAGGGTAATTCACCCCTCCACTTT.

The chain recombines TRBV28 with TRBJ1-5; D unclear. Germline V gene lookup returns CDR1 MDHEN and CDR2 SYDVKM. This CDR3 spans 12 amino acids. Trimming pared 5 bases from V and 5 bases from J, leaving 7 bases between. CDR3: CASSRNHQPQHF. CDR3 DNA: TGTGCCAGCAGTCGCAACCATCAGCCCCAGCATTTT.

Regarding this clonotype: No DNA is shown, since the ends of the CDR3 on it are uncertain; the CDR3 is the one TCRdb lists. The genes are TRBV6-4 and TRBJ2-3; the table's D call, TRBD1, has no DNA check behind it. Germline V gives CDR1 MRHNA, CDR2 SNTAGT. The CDR3 comprises 14 residues, both ends counted. The CDR3 sequence is CASSTSGGTDTQYF.

The chain couples TRBV20-1 to TRBJ2-5; D gene ambiguous. This CDR3 is built from 13 residues. Germline assignment: CDR1 DFQATT and CDR2 SNEGSKA (reference sequence). The ends were cut back, 8 bases at V and 4 bases at J, with 17 bases in the middle. The CDR3 DNA reads TGCAGTCGGACCTCCGGTCTCGGAGAGACCCAGTACTTC. Its protein product is CSRTSGLGETQYF.

This clonotype has just a few counts. The rearrangement links TRBV20-1 to TRBJ2-3; D is undetermined. Trimming took off 6 bases at V and 4 bases at J, with 8 bases between the two ends. The length of the CDR3 is 11 residues. CDR1 and CDR2 from the germline V gene are DFQATT and SNEGSKA (reference sequence). The DNA of the CDR3 is TGCAGTGCCACCTATTCAGATACGCAGTATTTT. This gives the protein CSATYSDTQYF.

The J gene is TRBJ1-6, the V gene TRBV20-1; tentative D call: TRBD1 (6 bases). The CDR3 contains 17 residues. The ends were cut back, 0 bases at V and 2 bases at J, with 14 bases in the middle. The germline CDR1 and CDR2 sequences are DFQATT and SNEGSKA (reference sequence). CDR3 in DNA: TGCAGTGCTAGAGATGCGTCGGGGGCCCCCTATAATTCACCCCTCCACTTT. Protein: CSARDASGAPYNSPLHF.

Only a few counts were recorded for this clonotype. This sequence joins TRBV15 and TRBJ1-1, with 7 positions matching TRBD1. V lost 1 base, J lost 6 bases, and 8 bases stayed unmatched. This CDR3 contains 15 residues. The V gene's germline CDR1 is LNHNV and CDR2 YYDKDF (reference sequence). CDR3 sequence (DNA): TGTGCCACCAGCAGAGGCCCCGACAGGGTCTCTGAAGCTTTCTTT. Its protein product is CATSRGPDRVSEAFF.

The chain recombines TRBV3-1 with TRBJ2-7; TRBD2 might be the D (6 bases). The CDR3 is 18 amino acids. Trimming pared 0 bases from V and 5 bases from J, leaving 23 bases between. Looked up from germline, CDR1 is LGHDT and CDR2 is YNNKEL (reference sequence). The DNA of the CDR3 is TGTGCCAGCAGCCAAGATATCCCAACTAGCAACCTTCCTAACGAGCAGTACTTC. This gives the protein CASSQDIPTSNLPNEQYF.

This clonotype was seen only a few times. V gene TRBV20-1 combines with J gene TRBJ2-1; D is undetermined. V was shortened by 0 bases and J by 9 bases, with 15 bases between the two germline ends. CDR3 length equals 14 residues. Germline V gene data show CDR1 as DFQATT and CDR2 as SNEGSKA (reference sequence). The CDR3, as DNA: TGCAGTGCTAGAGATCTACGGGCAAAGGCTGAGCAGTTCTTC. This encodes CSARDLRAKAEQFF.

The CDR3 loop is CASSERWDILGNTIYF. CDR3 DNA sequence: TGTGCCAGCAGTGAACGGTGGGACATACTTGGAAACACCATATATTTT. The chain is built from TRBV6-1 and TRBJ1-3; TRBD1 might be the D (6 bases). The CDR3 runs to 16 residues. The ends were cut back, 2 bases at V and 3 bases at J, with 14 bases in the middle. CDR1 MNHNS and CDR2 SASEGT come from the germline V gene.

The V and J genes are TRBV20-1 and TRBJ2-5; either TRBD1 or TRBD2 may supply D (5 bases each). Germline loops: CDR1 DFQATT, CDR2 SNEGSKA (reference sequence). Trimming pared 1 base from V and 5 bases from J, leaving 14 bases between. This CDR3 is 14 amino acids long. As DNA, the CDR3 is TGCAGTGCTAGAGCCTCCGGGACGGGGGAGACCCAGTACTTC. Encoded protein: CSARASGTGETQYF.

In this sample, this clonotype turned up a few times. Its ends do not fully match the called genes, so a read error is possible. The chain couples TRBV15 to TRBJ2-7; D not certain. Germline V gene data show CDR1 as LNHNV and CDR2 as YYDKDF (reference sequence). The length of the CDR3 is 14 residues. The CDR3 protein is CATSRDRAGSHPDF. The CDR3 DNA follows: TGTGCCACCAGCAGAGATAGGGCAGGATCCCACCCGGACTTC.